This entry concerns a single TCR beta chain. Only a few counts were recorded for this clonotype. Its antigen remains unidentified. No much larger clone exists at a distance of one base, and base qualities are not known. The data are from a study of blood T cells in healthy people across ages (dated by TCRdb to between 2015 and 2016). Describing the broader study: Template switching captured roughly one uniquely barcoded TCR beta cDNA molecule per two T cells in model experiments. Age-related changes in TCR beta repertoire diversity were measured in the study by deep sequencing normalized with unique cDNA molecular identifiers. The donors were divided into four age groups: young (average around 17 years), middle-aged (about 39), aged (approximately 62) and long-lived (approximately 74). To avoid experimental bias, donors of different ages were distributed randomly across sequencing lanes. Two additional independent replicas of 1 million unique cDNA reads from the same blood draw were analyzed for two donors (one aged 18 to 30 and one aged 80 or older). General conclusions and limits of the study: Because the CMV infection status of the donors was unknown, age-related changes in expanded clonotypes may potentially have been confounded. As age increased, observed TCR beta diversity per million T cells dropped in a roughly linear way, and a significant reduction was already evident by age about 36. Compared with the aged group, the long-lived group had more naive CD4+ T cells, fewer expanded clones and increased TCR diversity, suggesting age selection. Estimates of total diversity based on one million sequenced T cells were considered lower bounds and underestimates. Observed TCR beta diversity correlated strongly with the percentage of naive T cells measured by flow cytometry. Because profiling used bulk unsorted PBMCs, naive and antigen-experienced compartments could not be compared conclusively.

V and J lose 3 bases and 5 bases, and a span of 11 bases separates them. The germline V gene specifies SGHTA as CDR1 and FQGNSA as CDR2. From the cysteine up to the phenylalanine, the CDR3 has a length of 13 residues. Left in the record is the CDR3 DNA by itself, 39 bases read in frame from the first base. The library was obtained by 5' RACE. The sequencing machine was an Illumina HiSeq 2500. A second roughly 6 to 12 cycle PCR used a sample-barcoded 5' primer and a J-beta primer mix. A template-switch 5' adaptor carrying 12 random nucleotides introduced a unique molecular identifier onto each TCR beta cDNA molecule. At least 3 million CDR3-containing paired-end reads were obtained from each sample. The Mint cDNA synthesis kit, primed by a TRBC-specific oligonucleotide, was used to synthesize first-strand cDNA from all RNA. Following uracil-DNA glycosylase treatment, a first 18-cycle PCR with universal primers M1SS and BC2_uni_R was performed on all cDNA. As for the authors' bioinformatics: For normalization, 1 million high-quality reads were randomly selected from each sample, with every read carrying a distinct molecular identifier. Instead of being binned into consensus sequences, reads that shared molecular identifiers were thrown out. MiTCR, with a Q25 quality threshold and the strictest error-elimination algorithm, was used for CDR3 identification, clonotype clustering and error correction. A nonparametric unseen species model with Euler transformation was used to estimate a lower bound on total TCR beta diversity. TCRdb applied fastp at Q25 and MiXCR to the public reads, then kept only in-frame beta chains. Each record represents a unique CDR3 protein, reported with the most common genes and DNA among its rows. TCRdb, not the authors, supplied the V and J calls. For this sample the table gives about 2 million distinct CDR3 sequences, of which around 48% were detected only once. The top ten constitute less than 2.5% of the sample.

Donors were 39 systemically healthy Caucasian individuals from Russia aged about 6 to 100 years. Each donor gave approximately 9.3 milliliters of peripheral blood, collected into EDTA-treated Vacutainer tubes. PBMCs were isolated by Ficoll-Paque density-gradient centrifugation, with at least 7 million obtained per sample. Total RNA was extracted from PBMCs with Trizol reagent, with at least 6 micrograms obtained per sample. Naive CD45RAhigh/CD27high T cell percentages were measured by flow cytometry on a PBMC aliquot from every donor. This chain is built from TRBV7-2 and TRBJ2-7; the D gene identity is not certain. The source material was blood. This TCR was sampled from a woman aged 35 to 49 in good health. DNA sequence: TGTGCCAGCAGCTTCGGTGGAACCGACGAGCAGTACTTC. It specifies CASSFGGTDEQYF.